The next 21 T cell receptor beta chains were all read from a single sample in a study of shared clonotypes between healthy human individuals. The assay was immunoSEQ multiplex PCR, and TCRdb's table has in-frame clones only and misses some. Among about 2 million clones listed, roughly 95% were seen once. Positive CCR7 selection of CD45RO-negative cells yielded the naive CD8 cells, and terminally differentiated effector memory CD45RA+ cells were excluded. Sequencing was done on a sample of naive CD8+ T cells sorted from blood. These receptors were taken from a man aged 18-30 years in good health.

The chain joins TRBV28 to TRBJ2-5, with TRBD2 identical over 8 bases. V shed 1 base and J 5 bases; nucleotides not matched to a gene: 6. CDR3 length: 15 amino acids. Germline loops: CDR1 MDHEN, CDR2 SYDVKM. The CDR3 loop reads CASSLSVAGRETQYF. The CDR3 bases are TGTGCCAGCAGTTTATCTGTAGCGGGGAGGGAGACCCAGTACTTC.

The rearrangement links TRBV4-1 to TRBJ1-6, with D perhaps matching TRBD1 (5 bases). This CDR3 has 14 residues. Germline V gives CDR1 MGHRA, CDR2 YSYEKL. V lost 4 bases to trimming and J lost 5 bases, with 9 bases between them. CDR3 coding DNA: TGCGCCAGCAGCCTTCGGGGGGATAATTCACCCCTCCACTTT. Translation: CASSLRGDNSPLHF.

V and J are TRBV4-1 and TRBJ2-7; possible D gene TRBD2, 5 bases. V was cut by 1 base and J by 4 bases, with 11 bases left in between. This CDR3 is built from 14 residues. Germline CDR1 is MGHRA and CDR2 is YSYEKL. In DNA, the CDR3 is TGCGCCAGCAGCCAAGTCCCGGGGTTATACGAGCAGTACTTC. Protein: CASSQVPGLYEQYF.

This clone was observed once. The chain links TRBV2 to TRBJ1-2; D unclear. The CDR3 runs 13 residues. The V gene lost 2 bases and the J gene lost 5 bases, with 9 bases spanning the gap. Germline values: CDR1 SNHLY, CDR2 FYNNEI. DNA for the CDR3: TGTGCCAGCAGTGAAATGGCTTATTATGGCTACACCTTC. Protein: CASSEMAYYGYTF.

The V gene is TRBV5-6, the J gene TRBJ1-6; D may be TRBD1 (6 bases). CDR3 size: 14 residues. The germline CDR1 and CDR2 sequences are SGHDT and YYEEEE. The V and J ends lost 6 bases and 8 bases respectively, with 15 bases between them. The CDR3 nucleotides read TGTGCCAGCATGCACAGGGACGGTTATTCACCCCTCCACTTT. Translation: CASMHRDGYSPLHF.

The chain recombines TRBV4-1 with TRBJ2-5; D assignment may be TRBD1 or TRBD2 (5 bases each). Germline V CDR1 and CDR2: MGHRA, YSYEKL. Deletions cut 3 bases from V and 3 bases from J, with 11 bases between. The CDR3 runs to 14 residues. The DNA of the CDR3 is TGCGCCAGCAGCCAGCAGGTGGGGGAAGAGACCCAGTACTTC. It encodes CASSQQVGEETQYF.

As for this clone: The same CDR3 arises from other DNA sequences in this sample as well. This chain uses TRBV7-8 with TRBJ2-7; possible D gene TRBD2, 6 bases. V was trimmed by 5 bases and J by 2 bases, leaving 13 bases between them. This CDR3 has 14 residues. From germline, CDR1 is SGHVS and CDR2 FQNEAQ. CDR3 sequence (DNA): TGTGCCAGCAGCACTCGGACGGGGGCCTACGAGCAGTACTTC. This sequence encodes CASSTRTGAYEQYF.

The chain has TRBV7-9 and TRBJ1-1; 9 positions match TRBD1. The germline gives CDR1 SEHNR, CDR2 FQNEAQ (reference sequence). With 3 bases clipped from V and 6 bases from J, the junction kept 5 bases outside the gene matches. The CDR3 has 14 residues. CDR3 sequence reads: CASSFPNRGPEAFF. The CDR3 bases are TGTGCCAGCAGCTTCCCCAACAGGGGGCCTGAAGCTTTCTTT.

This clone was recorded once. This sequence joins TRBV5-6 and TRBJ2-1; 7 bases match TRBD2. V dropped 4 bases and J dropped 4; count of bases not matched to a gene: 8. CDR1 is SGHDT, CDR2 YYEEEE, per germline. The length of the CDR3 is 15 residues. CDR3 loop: CASSLSLAAYNEQFF. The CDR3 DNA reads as TGTGCCAGCAGCCTCAGCCTAGCGGCTTACAATGAGCAGTTCTTC.

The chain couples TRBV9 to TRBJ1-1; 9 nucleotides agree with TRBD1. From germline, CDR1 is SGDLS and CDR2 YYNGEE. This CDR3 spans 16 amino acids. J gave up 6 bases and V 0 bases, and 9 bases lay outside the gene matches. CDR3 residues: CASSVVAGTGMSEAFF. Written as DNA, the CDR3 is TGTGCCAGCAGCGTAGTTGCCGGGACAGGGATGTCTGAAGCTTTCTTT.

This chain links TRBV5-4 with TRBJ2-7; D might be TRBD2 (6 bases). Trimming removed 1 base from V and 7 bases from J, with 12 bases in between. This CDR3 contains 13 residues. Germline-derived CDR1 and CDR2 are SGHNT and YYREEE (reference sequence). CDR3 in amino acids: CASSLSGVGEQYF. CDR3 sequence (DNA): TGTGCCAGCAGCTTGTCGGGGGTAGGGGAGCAGTACTTC.

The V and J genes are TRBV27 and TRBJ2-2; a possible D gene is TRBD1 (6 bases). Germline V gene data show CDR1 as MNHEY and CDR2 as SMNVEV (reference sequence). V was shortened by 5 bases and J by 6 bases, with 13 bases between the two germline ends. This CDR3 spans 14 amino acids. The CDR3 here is CASSVTQGPGELFF. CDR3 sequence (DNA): TGTGCCAGCAGTGTAACACAGGGACCCGGGGAGCTGTTTTTT.

CDR3 in amino acids: CASSLVGGWTEAFF. In DNA, the CDR3 is TGCGCCAGCAGCTTGGTTGGGGGCTGGACTGAAGCTTTCTTT. J is TRBJ1-1 and V is TRBV5-1, with D tentatively TRBD1 (6 bases). The V gene lost 0 bases and the J gene lost 5 bases, with 11 bases spanning the gap. The CDR3 has 14 amino acids. Germline CDR1 reads SGHRS; CDR2 reads YFSETQ.

CDR3 sequence (DNA): TGTGCCAGCAGTGAACTGGACAGTACGAGCTCCTATAATTCACCCCTCCACTTT. Translation: CASSELDSTSSYNSPLHF. This chain connects TRBV2 to TRBJ1-6; possibly TRBD1 for D (6 bases). V was cut by 2 bases and J by 0 bases, with 14 bases left in between. The CDR3 spans 18 residues. The germline CDR1 and CDR2 sequences are SNHLY and FYNNEI.

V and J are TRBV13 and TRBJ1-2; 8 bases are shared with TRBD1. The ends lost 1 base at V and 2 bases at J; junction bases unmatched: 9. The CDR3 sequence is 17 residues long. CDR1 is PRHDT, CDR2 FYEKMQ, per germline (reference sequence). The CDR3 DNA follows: TGTGCCAGCAGCTTAGTAATCCGGGACAGGACGAACTATGGCTACACCTTC. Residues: CASSLVIRDRTNYGYTF.

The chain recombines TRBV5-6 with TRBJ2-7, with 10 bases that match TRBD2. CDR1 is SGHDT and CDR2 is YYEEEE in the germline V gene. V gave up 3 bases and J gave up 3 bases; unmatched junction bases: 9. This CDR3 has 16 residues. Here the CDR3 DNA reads TGTGCCAGCAGCTCCGAGACTAGCGGGTTATTCTACGAGCAGTACTTC. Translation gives CASSSETSGLFYEQYF.

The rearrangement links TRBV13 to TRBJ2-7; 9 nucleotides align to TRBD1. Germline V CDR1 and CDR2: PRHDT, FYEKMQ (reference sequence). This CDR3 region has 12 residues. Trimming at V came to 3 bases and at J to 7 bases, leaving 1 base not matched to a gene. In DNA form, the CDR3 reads TGTGCCAGCAGCTTGGGACAGGGTGAGCAGTACTTC. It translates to CASSLGQGEQYF. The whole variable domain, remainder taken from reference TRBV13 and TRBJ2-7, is AAGVIQSPRHLIKEKRETATLKCYPIPRHDTVYWYQQGPGQDPQFLISFYEKMQSDKGSIPDRFSAQQFSDYHSELNMSSLELGDSALYFCASSLGQGEQYFGPGTRLTVT.

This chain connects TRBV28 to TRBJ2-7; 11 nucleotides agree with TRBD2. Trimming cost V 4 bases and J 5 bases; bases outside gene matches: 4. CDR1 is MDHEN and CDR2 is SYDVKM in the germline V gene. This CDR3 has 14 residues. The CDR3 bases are TGTGCCAGCAGTTCACTAGCGGGGGCCAACGAGCAGTACTTC. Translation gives CASSSLAGANEQYF. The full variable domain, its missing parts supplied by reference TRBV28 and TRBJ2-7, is DVKVTQSSRYLVKRTGEKVFLECVQDMDHENMFWYRQDPGLGLRLIYFSYDVKMKEKGDIPEGYSVSREKKERFSLILESASTNQTSMYLCASSSLAGANEQYFGPGTRLTVT.

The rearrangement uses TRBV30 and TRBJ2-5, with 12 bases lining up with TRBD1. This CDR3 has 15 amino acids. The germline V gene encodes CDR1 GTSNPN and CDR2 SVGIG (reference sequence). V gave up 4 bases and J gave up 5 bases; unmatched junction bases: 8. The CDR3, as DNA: TGTGCCTGGAACTCCGGGACAGGGGGCGACGAGACCCAGTACTTC. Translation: CAWNSGTGGDETQYF.

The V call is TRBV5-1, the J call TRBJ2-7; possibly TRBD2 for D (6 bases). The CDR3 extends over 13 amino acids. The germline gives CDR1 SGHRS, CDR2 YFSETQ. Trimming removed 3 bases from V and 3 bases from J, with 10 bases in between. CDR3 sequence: CASSYTGVYEQYF. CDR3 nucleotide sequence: TGCGCCAGCAGCTATACGGGGGTCTACGAGCAGTACTTC.

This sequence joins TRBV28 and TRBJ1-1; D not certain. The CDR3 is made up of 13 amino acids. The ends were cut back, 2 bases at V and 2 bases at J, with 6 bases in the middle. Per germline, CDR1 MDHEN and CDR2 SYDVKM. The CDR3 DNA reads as TGTGCCAGCAGTTTACAGATTAACACTGAAGCTTTCTTT. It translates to CASSLQINTEAFF. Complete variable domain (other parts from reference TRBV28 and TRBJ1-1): DVKVTQSSRYLVKRTGEKVFLECVQDMDHENMFWYRQDPGLGLRLIYFSYDVKMKEKGDIPEGYSVSREKKERFSLILESASTNQTSMYLCASSLQINTEAFFGQGTRLTVV.